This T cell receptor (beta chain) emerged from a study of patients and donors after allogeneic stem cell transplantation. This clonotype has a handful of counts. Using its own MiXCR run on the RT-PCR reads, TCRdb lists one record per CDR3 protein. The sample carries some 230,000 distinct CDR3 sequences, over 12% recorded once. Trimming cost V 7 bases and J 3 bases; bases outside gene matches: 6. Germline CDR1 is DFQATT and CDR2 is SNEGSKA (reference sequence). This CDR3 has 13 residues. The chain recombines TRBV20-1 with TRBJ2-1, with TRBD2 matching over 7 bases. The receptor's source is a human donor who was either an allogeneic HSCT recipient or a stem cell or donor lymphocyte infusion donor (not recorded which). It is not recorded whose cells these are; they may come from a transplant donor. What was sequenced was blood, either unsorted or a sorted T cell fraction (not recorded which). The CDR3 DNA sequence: TGCAGTGTGGGCCGGGAGGTCTACAATGAGCAGTTCTTC. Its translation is CSVGREVYNEQFF.